These T cell receptor beta chains were read from a single sample in a study of T-cell memory formation after mild COVID-19. From the 5' RACE reads, TCRdb called clonotypes with MiXCR, one entry per CDR3 protein. The table lists about 140,000 distinct CDR3 sequences, roughly 13% of them singletons. The material sequenced was PBMCs or a T cell subset sorted from them (not recorded which). These receptors originate from an adult woman who had mild COVID-19 (a few samples of this study predate the infection). Cell type and time point are not known. The CDR3 runs from the conserved cysteine through the conserved F or W. D genes are given only for firm matches. Some rows have no size entry. The others give once, few or many, or a class for an expanded clone.

>TRBD2|TRBV4-3|TRBJ2-5|-
TGCGCCAGCAGCCAAGATCGGGGGCCGGGACTAGCGGGAGAGACCCAGTACTTC
CASSQDRGPGLAGETQYF
>-|TRBV7-9|TRBJ2-5|-
TGTGCCAGCAGAGGACAACCGGTCCAAGAGACCCAGTACTTC
CASRGQPVQETQYF
>-|TRBV11-2|TRBJ2-5|few
TGTGCCAGCAGCTTAGACACCCAAGGGGAGACCCAGTACTTC
CASSLDTQGETQYF
>-|TRBV7-2|TRBJ2-5|-
TGTGCCAGCAGCCTCGAAACGCAAGAGACCCAGTACTTC
CASSLETQETQYF
>TRBD1|TRBV25-1|TRBJ2-7|many
TGTGCCAGCAGTAAATGGACAGGGCAAAACTACGAGCAGTACTTC
CASSKWTGQNYEQYF
>-|TRBV9|TRBJ2-5|-
TGTGCCAGCAGCGTAGGACTAGGCAGTGAGACCCAGTACTTC
CASSVGLGSETQYF
>TRBD2|TRBV2|TRBJ2-1|-
TGTGCCGGGGGCCCTAGCGGGAGGAGTGATAATGAGCAGTTCTTC
CAGGPSGRSDNEQFF
>-|TRBV6-1|TRBJ2-1|few
TGTGCCAGCAGTGAAATGGGAGGTGAGCAGTTCTTC
CASSEMGGEQFF
>TRBD1|TRBV5-1|TRBJ1-2|-
TGCGCCAGCAGCTTGGGGACAGGGATACGTGCTGATGGCTACACCTTC
CASSLGTGIRADGYTF
>-|TRBV20-1|TRBJ2-1|many
TGCAGTGCTAGCTTATCCGGGTTTGACTACAATGAGCAGTTCTTC
CSASLSGFDYNEQFF
>TRBD1|TRBV6-2/TRBV6-3|TRBJ2-2|few
TGTGCCAGCAGACAACAGGGGGACACCGGGGAGCTGTTTTTT
CASRQQGDTGELFF
>-|TRBV13|TRBJ2-5|-
TGTGCCAGCAGCTTATCAACACGTAGGGAGACCCAGTACTTC
CASSLSTRRETQYF
>-|TRBV7-2|TRBJ2-7|many
TGTGCCAGCAGCTTGGGTGTACTAGCTGGGGACGAGCAGTACTTC
CASSLGVLAGDEQYF
>-|TRBV27|TRBJ2-3|few
TGTGCCAGCAGGGGAATGACAGATACGCAGTATTTT
CASRGMTDTQYF
>-|TRBV7-6|TRBJ1-2|-
TGTGCCAGCAGCTCCGAGACATCTTCCAGAGGCTACACCTTC
CASSSETSSRGYTF
>-|TRBV24-1|TRBJ2-5|-
TGTGCCACCAGTGATTTATCGACAGGCAGGACCCAGTACTTC
CATSDLSTGRTQYF
>TRBD1|TRBV29-1|TRBJ1-1|-
TGCAGCGTTGCTTTGACAGGGGTTGGGACTGAAGCTTTCTTT
CSVALTGVGTEAFF
>-|TRBV29-1|TRBJ1-1|-
TGCAGCGTTGGGCAGTTGAACACTGAAGCTTTCTTT
CSVGQLNTEAFF
>-|TRBV5-1|TRBJ1-6|-
TGCGCCAGCAGCCTACAGGGATATAATTCACCCCTCCACTTT
CASSLQGYNSPLHF
>-|TRBV5-1|TRBJ2-5|few
TGCGCCAGCAGCTTGGGGGTCCTCAACCTCGCGACAGGACCGGGGACCCAGTACTTC
CASSLGVLNLATGPGTQYF
>TRBD2|TRBV5-1|TRBJ2-5|few
TGCGCCAGCAGCTTAACAGCGGGAGAAGAGACCCAGTACTTC
CASSLTAGEETQYF
>-|TRBV20-1|TRBJ2-7|few
TGCAGTGCTAGTCTAACAGGGTTTACCTACGAGCAGTACTTC
CSASLTGFTYEQYF
>-|TRBV7-9|TRBJ1-1|-
TGTGCCAGCAGCTCCCCCGGGGAGATGAACACTGAAGCTTTCTTT
CASSSPGEMNTEAFF
>TRBD2|TRBV7-6|TRBJ2-1|few
TGTGCCAGCAGCTTAGAACTAGCGGAGTACAATGAGCAGTTCTTC
CASSLELAEYNEQFF
>-|TRBV2|TRBJ2-3|-
TGTGCCAGCAGTGAGGCCCCCGGATCCGGTACGCAGTATTTT
CASSEAPGSGTQYF
>-|TRBV15|TRBJ2-7|few
TGTGCCACCGGCCAAGGCCAGGGCAACTCCTACGAGCAGTACTTC
CATGQGQGNSYEQYF
>TRBD2|TRBV4-1|TRBJ2-5|-
TGCGCCAGCAGCCAAGTAATAGCGGGGTACCAAGAGACCCAGTACTTC
CASSQVIAGYQETQYF
>-|TRBV2|TRBJ1-1|few
TGTGCCAGCAGTAAAACAGCCACTGAAGCTTTCTTT
CASSKTATEAFF
>-|TRBV7-2|TRBJ2-7|-
TGTGCCAGCAGCCACTGGGACGGCTACGAGCAGTACTTC
CASSHWDGYEQYF
>-|TRBV15|TRBJ1-2|-
TGTGCCACCAGCAGAGATTATTGGGCAGGGGATGGCTACACCTTC
CATSRDYWAGDGYTF
>TRBD1|TRBV12-3/TRBV12-4|TRBJ1-2|-
TGTGCCAGCAGCAGGGACAGCGACTATGGCTACACCTTC
CASSRDSDYGYTF
>TRBD1|TRBV7-8|TRBJ2-5|many
TGTGCCAGCAGCTTGACAGGGGCATGGACCCAGTACTTC
CASSLTGAWTQYF